This is a list of T cell receptor beta chains from one sample in a study of cytomegalovirus exposure and HLA in healthy donors. Method: immunoSEQ multiplex PCR; TCRdb's copy keeps in-frame clones and lacks some. Among some 130,000 clones listed, under 85% were seen once. The sample taken for sequencing was PBMCs. Source of these receptors: a man aged 25 to 45 in good health and CMV-seronegative. CDR3s include the opening cysteine and the closing phenylalanine or tryptophan. Fields, in order: D gene, clone size, CDR3 length, V gene, J gene, CDR3 protein, CDR3 DNA. The D gene is left open where the match is weak. Not all rows give a size; the values are once, few, many and, for expanded clones, a class.

d_call: TRBD1; clone_size: .; cdr3_length: 17; v_call: TRBV5-1; j_call: TRBJ2-1; cdr3_aa: CASSLDGTGVSIDEQFF; cdr3_nt: TGCGCCAGCAGCTTGGATGGGACAGGGGTTTCGATCGATGAGCAGTTCTTC
d_call: .; clone_size: .; cdr3_length: 14; v_call: TRBV11-2; j_call: TRBJ1-5; cdr3_aa: CASSLRGGGEPQHF; cdr3_nt: TGTGCCAGCAGCTTAAGAGGAGGGGGGGAGCCCCAGCATTTT
d_call: TRBD1; clone_size: few; cdr3_length: 15; v_call: TRBV19; j_call: TRBJ2-7; cdr3_aa: CASSSKGTGRDEQYF; cdr3_nt: TGTGCCAGTAGTTCAAAGGGGACAGGACGAGACGAGCAGTACTTC
d_call: .; clone_size: few; cdr3_length: 15; v_call: TRBV5-5; j_call: TRBJ2-6; cdr3_aa: CASSLGHSGANVLTF; cdr3_nt: TGTGCCAGCAGCTTGGGACATTCCGGGGCCAACGTCCTGACTTTC
d_call: .; clone_size: .; cdr3_length: 16; v_call: TRBV6-5; j_call: TRBJ1-1; cdr3_aa: CASSYTFAAGNTEAFF; cdr3_nt: TGTGCCAGCAGTTACACGTTTGCAGCGGGAAACACTGAAGCTTTCTTT
d_call: .; clone_size: .; cdr3_length: 14; v_call: TRBV6-1; j_call: TRBJ1-2; cdr3_aa: CASSYRDTNYGYTF; cdr3_nt: TGTGCCAGCAGTTATCGGGACACTAACTATGGCTACACCTTC
d_call: TRBD1; clone_size: once; cdr3_length: 15; v_call: TRBV6-5; j_call: TRBJ1-3; cdr3_aa: CASRPGGETGNTIYF; cdr3_nt: TGTGCCAGCAGACCAGGGGGCGAGACTGGAAACACCATATATTTT
d_call: TRBD1; clone_size: .; cdr3_length: 14; v_call: TRBV6-1; j_call: TRBJ2-7; cdr3_aa: CASSTGGSPYEQYF; cdr3_nt: TGTGCCAGCAGTACAGGGGGCTCGCCTTACGAGCAGTACTTC
d_call: .; clone_size: .; cdr3_length: 15; v_call: TRBV29-1; j_call: TRBJ2-2; cdr3_aa: CSVLGARSNTGELFF; cdr3_nt: TGCAGCGTTTTAGGGGCCCGATCGAACACCGGGGAGCTGTTTTTT
d_call: TRBD1; clone_size: .; cdr3_length: 15; v_call: TRBV15; j_call: TRBJ2-7; cdr3_aa: CATSRDRDRGHEQYF; cdr3_nt: TGTGCCACCAGCCGCGACCGGGACAGGGGACACGAGCAGTACTTC
d_call: .; clone_size: .; cdr3_length: 12; v_call: TRBV6-1; j_call: TRBJ1-1; cdr3_aa: CASAYRFTEAFF; cdr3_nt: TGTGCCAGCGCATACCGGTTCACTGAAGCTTTCTTT
d_call: TRBD1; clone_size: once; cdr3_length: 14; v_call: TRBV5-1; j_call: TRBJ2-3; cdr3_aa: CASSPGQGADTQYF; cdr3_nt: TGCGCCAGCAGCCCGGGACAGGGGGCAGATACGCAGTATTTT
d_call: TRBD2; clone_size: .; cdr3_length: 15; v_call: TRBV5-1; j_call: TRBJ2-7; cdr3_aa: CASSLAFELAYEQYF; cdr3_nt: TGCGCCAGCAGCTTGGCCTTCGAACTAGCGTACGAGCAGTACTTC
d_call: TRBD2; clone_size: .; cdr3_length: 15; v_call: TRBV4-3; j_call: TRBJ2-5; cdr3_aa: CASSQEITSGGTQYF; cdr3_nt: TGCGCCAGCAGCCAAGAGATCACTAGCGGGGGGACCCAGTACTTC
d_call: .; clone_size: few; cdr3_length: 11; v_call: TRBV27; j_call: TRBJ2-7; cdr3_aa: CASGQGYEQYF; cdr3_nt: TGTGCCAGCGGGCAGGGCTACGAGCAGTACTTC
d_call: TRBD2; clone_size: few; cdr3_length: 16; v_call: TRBV11-2; j_call: TRBJ2-1; cdr3_aa: CASSLRLAKLYNEQFF; cdr3_nt: TGTGCCAGCAGCTTGCGACTAGCTAAACTCTACAATGAGCAGTTCTTC
d_call: TRBD1; clone_size: .; cdr3_length: 15; v_call: TRBV6-1; j_call: TRBJ1-2; cdr3_aa: CASSERLWDRDGYTF; cdr3_nt: TGTGCCAGCAGTGAAAGGTTGTGGGACAGGGATGGCTACACCTTC
d_call: .; clone_size: once; cdr3_length: 12; v_call: TRBV11-2; j_call: TRBJ1-1; cdr3_aa: CASSTNGRLAFF; cdr3_nt: TGTGCCAGCAGCACTAATGGTCGATTGGCTTTCTTT
d_call: TRBD1; clone_size: .; cdr3_length: 13; v_call: TRBV29-1; j_call: TRBJ1-5; cdr3_aa: CSVEGQGDQPQHF; cdr3_nt: TGCAGCGTTGAGGGACAGGGGGACCAGCCCCAGCATTTT
d_call: TRBD1; clone_size: .; cdr3_length: 12; v_call: TRBV30; j_call: TRBJ2-7; cdr3_aa: CAWDRGRYEQYF; cdr3_nt: TGTGCCTGGGACAGGGGCAGATACGAGCAGTACTTC
d_call: .; clone_size: .; cdr3_length: 14; v_call: TRBV7-9; j_call: TRBJ2-2; cdr3_aa: CASSRTENTGELFF; cdr3_nt: TGTGCCAGCAGCCGAACAGAGAACACCGGGGAGCTGTTTTTT
d_call: TRBD1; clone_size: .; cdr3_length: 14; v_call: TRBV6-6; j_call: TRBJ2-5; cdr3_aa: CASSYGTGAITQYF; cdr3_nt: TGTGCCAGCAGTTACGGGACAGGTGCAATCACCCAGTACTTC